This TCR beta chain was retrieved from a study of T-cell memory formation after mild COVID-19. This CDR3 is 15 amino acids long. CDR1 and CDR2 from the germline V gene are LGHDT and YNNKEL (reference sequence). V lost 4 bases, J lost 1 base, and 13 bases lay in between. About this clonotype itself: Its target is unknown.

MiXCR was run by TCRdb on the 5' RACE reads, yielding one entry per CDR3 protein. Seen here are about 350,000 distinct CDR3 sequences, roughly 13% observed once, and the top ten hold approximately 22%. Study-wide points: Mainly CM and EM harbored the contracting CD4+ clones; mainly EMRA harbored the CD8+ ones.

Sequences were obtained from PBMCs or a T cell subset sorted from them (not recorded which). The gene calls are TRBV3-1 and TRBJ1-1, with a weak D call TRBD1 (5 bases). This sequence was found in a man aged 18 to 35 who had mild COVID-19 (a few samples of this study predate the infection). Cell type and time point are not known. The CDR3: CASSPTGGTNTEAFF. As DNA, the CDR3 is TGTGCCAGCAGCCCAACGGGGGGGACGAACACTGAAGCTTTCTTT.